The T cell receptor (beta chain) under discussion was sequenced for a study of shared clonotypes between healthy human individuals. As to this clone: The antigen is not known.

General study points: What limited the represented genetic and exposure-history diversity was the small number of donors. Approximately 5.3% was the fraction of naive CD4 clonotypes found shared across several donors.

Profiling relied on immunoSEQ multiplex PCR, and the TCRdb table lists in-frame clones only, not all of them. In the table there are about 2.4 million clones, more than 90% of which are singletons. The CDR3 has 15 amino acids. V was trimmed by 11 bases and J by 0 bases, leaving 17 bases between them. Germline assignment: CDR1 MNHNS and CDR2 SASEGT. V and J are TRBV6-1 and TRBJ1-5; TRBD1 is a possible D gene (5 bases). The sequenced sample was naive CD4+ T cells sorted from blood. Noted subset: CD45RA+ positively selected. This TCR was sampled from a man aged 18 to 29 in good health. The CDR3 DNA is TGTGCCCACAGCAGGGAGTCGTATAGCAATCAGCCCCAGCATTTT. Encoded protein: CAHSRESYSNQPQHF.